One sample yielded the 21 T cell receptor beta chains listed below, sequenced in a study of blood T cell repertoires in COVID-19. TCRdb's copy holds only in-frame clones and misses some; the assay was immunoSEQ multiplex PCR. The repertoire has around 42,000 clones, over 75% of them found once; the top ten carry more than 7.5%. Sequences were obtained from peripheral blood. The receptor source for this set is a man in his thirties or forties with active or convalescent COVID-19.

The chain has TRBV7-2 and TRBJ2-1; TRBD2 aligns across 8 bases. The V and J ends lost 1 base and 3 bases, in that order; junction bases with no gene match: 5. This CDR3 comprises 16 residues. Germline loops: CDR1 SGHTA, CDR2 FQGNSA. CDR3 loop: CASSLGLARRYNEQFF. The DNA of the CDR3 is TGTGCCAGCAGCTTAGGACTAGCGCGCCGCTACAATGAGCAGTTCTTC.

This clone was seen just once. The chain joins TRBV19 to TRBJ1-2; TRBD1 is a possible D gene (6 bases). Germline CDR1 is LNHDA and CDR2 is SQIVND (reference sequence). CDR3 length: 14 residues. V was shortened by 3 bases and J by 2 bases, with 10 bases between the two germline ends. The CDR3 reads CASSMRGWNYGYTF. The CDR3 DNA follows: TGTGCCAGTAGTATGAGGGGGTGGAACTATGGCTACACCTTC.

This chain uses TRBV15 with TRBJ2-1; TRBD2 matches 8 bases. Germline lookup yields CDR1 LNHNV and CDR2 YYDKDF (reference sequence). The CDR3 is 16 amino acids. V shed 1 base, J shed 7 bases, and the junction held 9 bases outside the gene matches. The DNA for the CDR3 is TGTGCCACCAGCAGAGGGCCGGGACTAGGCGCAAATGAGCAGTTCTTC. This encodes CATSRGPGLGANEQFF.

The J gene is TRBJ2-7, the V gene TRBV6-6; the match to TRBD1 covers 7 bases. The J segment lost 7 bases and the V segment lost 0 bases, leaving 6 bases of the junction unmatched. The CDR3 consists of 14 residues. Germline values: CDR1 MNHNY, CDR2 SVGAGI (reference sequence). CDR3 in amino acids: CASSYSDRPGEQYF. The CDR3 DNA sequence: TGTGCCAGCAGTTACTCGGACAGGCCTGGGGAGCAGTACTTC.

This sequence joins TRBV19 and TRBJ1-5, with D maybe TRBD1 (5 bases). V shed 9 bases and J shed 4 bases, with 10 bases lying between them. The germline gives CDR1 LNHDA, CDR2 SQIVND (reference sequence). This CDR3 is 12 amino acids long. As DNA, the CDR3 is TGTGCCAGCCAGGGCCGGAATCAGCCCCAGCATTTT. Its translation: CASQGRNQPQHF.

V usage is TRBV4-3 and J usage is TRBJ1-3; tentative D call: TRBD1 (5 bases). The V gene's germline CDR1 is LGHNA and CDR2 YSLEER. This CDR3 is built from 16 residues. V was clipped by 4 bases and J by 3 bases, with 16 bases between them. This chain's CDR3 is CASSRGLLQSGNTIYF. The CDR3 DNA follows: TGCGCCAGCAGCCGGGGACTGCTGCAAAGTGGAAACACCATATATTTT.

This sequence joins TRBV19 and TRBJ1-6; weak D call: TRBD1 (6 bases). Deletions cut 6 bases from V and 9 bases from J, with 18 bases between. The CDR3 has 15 amino acids. CDR1 and CDR2 from the germline V gene are LNHDA and SQIVND (reference sequence). The CDR3 DNA reads as TGTGCCAGTAGAGGAGCACAGGGTCTTAGTTCACCCCTCCACTTT. This gives the protein CASRGAQGLSSPLHF.

This clone was observed a handful of times. The gene calls are TRBV5-1 and TRBJ1-2; the D is unclear. Germline-derived CDR1 and CDR2 are SGHRS and YFSETQ. Between the trimmed V and J ends, which lost 1 base and 6 bases, there was a span of 16 bases. CDR3 length: 15 amino acids. CDR3 sequence (DNA): TGCGCCAGCAGCTTGAACGGAGGGTCCCCGAATGGCTACACCTTC. Its translation is CASSLNGGSPNGYTF.

The chain links TRBV18 to TRBJ2-3; possibly TRBD2 for D (6 bases). The CDR3 is 16 residues long. V was shortened by 6 bases and J by 0 bases, with 16 bases between the two germline ends. From germline, CDR1 is KGHSH and CDR2 LQKENI. DNA for the CDR3: TGTGCCAGCTCCCTAGGGACTCCCCCTAGCACAGATACGCAGTATTTT. Protein: CASSLGTPPSTDTQYF.

On this clone itself: Other nucleotide sequences in the sample specify the same CDR3. The rearrangement joins TRBV28 to TRBJ2-3; maybe TRBD1 (6 bases). Germline V gene lookup returns CDR1 MDHEN and CDR2 SYDVKM. V was pared by 5 bases and J by 3 bases, with 18 bases between. The CDR3 has 16 residues. The CDR3: CASSPQGLRRTDTQYF. The CDR3 DNA reads as TGTGCCAGCAGTCCGCAGGGGCTACGGCGGACAGATACGCAGTATTTT.

CDR3: CASRLVAGIETQYF. The CDR3 bases are TGTGCCAGCAGACTTGTAGCGGGGATCGAGACCCAGTACTTC. The rearrangement links TRBV27 to TRBJ2-5, with 8 positions matching TRBD2. CDR3 length equals 14 residues. Trimming took 6 bases from V and 5 from J; bases not matched to a gene: 8. Germline V gene sequence: CDR1 MNHEY, CDR2 SMNVEV (reference sequence).

This clone turned up a few times. The chain uses TRBV5-4 and TRBJ2-5; no reliable D call. CDR3 length: 13 residues. V shed 3 bases and J shed 5 bases, with 11 bases lying between them. Per germline, CDR1 SGHNT and CDR2 YYREEE (reference sequence). CDR3 residues: CASSSYSGETQYF. The CDR3 DNA reads TGTGCCAGCAGCTCGTACAGTGGCGAGACCCAGTACTTC.

This clone has just one count. The chain combines TRBV2 with TRBJ2-7; perhaps TRBD1 as D (6 bases). The CDR3 loop spans 14 amino acids. Germline V gene sequence: CDR1 SNHLY, CDR2 FYNNEI. Trimming stripped 3 bases from V and 3 bases from J, with 12 bases between. The CDR3 DNA reads as TGTGCCAGCAGTGACAGGGGCAAGAACTACGAGCAGTACGTC. Protein product: CASSDRGKNYEQYV.

The J gene is TRBJ2-1, the V gene TRBV5-1; TRBD2 matches at 9 bases. Germline V gene sequence: CDR1 SGHRS, CDR2 YFSETQ. Germline trimming cut 4 bases from V and 0 bases from J; bases unmatched to any gene: 8. The CDR3 totals 17 residues. The CDR3 DNA is TGCGCCAGCAGCCTCCCTGGCGGGGGGGCCTCCTACAATGAGCAGTTCTTC. Protein: CASSLPGGGASYNEQFF.

This chain links TRBV4-1 with TRBJ2-1; D might be TRBD1 (6 bases). Germline values: CDR1 MGHRA, CDR2 YSYEKL. The CDR3 is 14 residues long. V dropped 6 bases and J dropped 9 bases, with 18 bases sitting between them. CDR3 sequence (DNA): TGCGCCAGCAGTCGGACTGAATGGGACACTGAGCAGTTCTTC. Translation gives CASSRTEWDTEQFF.

The CDR3 protein is CASSLVEGRGSHEQYF. As DNA, the CDR3 is TGTGCCAGCAGCTTAGTAGAGGGTAGGGGGAGCCACGAGCAGTACTTC. The chain carries TRBV7-2 and TRBJ2-7; TRBD1 is a possible D gene (6 bases). The CDR3 has 16 residues. V dropped 1 base and J dropped 5 bases, with 18 bases sitting between them. The germline CDR1 and CDR2 sequences are SGHTA and FQGNSA.

The V call is TRBV4-1, the J call TRBJ2-7; 7 positions match TRBD1. The CDR3 loop spans 16 amino acids. Germline values: CDR1 MGHRA, CDR2 YSYEKL. The trim removed 4 bases at V and 3 bases at J, leaving 12 bases unmatched. CDR3 residues: CASSPRGLSGGYEQYF. CDR3 nucleotides: TGCGCCAGCAGCCCAAGGGGTCTCTCAGGGGGCTACGAGCAGTACTTC.

The rearrangement uses TRBV6-5 and TRBJ1-1, with D maybe TRBD1 (5 bases). The CDR3 is made up of 15 amino acids. The germline V and J ends were trimmed by 6 bases and 7 bases, with 21 bases remaining between them. Germline CDR1 is MNHEY and CDR2 is SVGAGI. The CDR3 nucleotides are TGTGCCAGCAGCCACGGCGGGGGGACCGGGGGTGAAGCTTTCTTT. Protein product: CASSHGGGTGGEAFF.

The chain combines TRBV9 with TRBJ1-1; D is perhaps TRBD1 (6 bases). From germline, CDR1 is SGDLS and CDR2 YYNGEE. Trimming removed 0 bases from V and 8 bases from J, with 17 bases in between. The CDR3 runs 15 residues. CDR3 sequence reads: CASSVVGTGTTEAFF. For the CDR3, the DNA is TGTGCCAGCAGCGTAGTGGGAACCGGGACAACCGAAGCTTTCTTT.

The chain has TRBV4-1 and TRBJ2-5; 7 bases map to TRBD2. Germline CDR1 is MGHRA and CDR2 is YSYEKL. The CDR3 consists of 12 residues. The J segment lost 7 bases and the V segment lost 1 base, leaving 0 bases of the junction unmatched. The CDR3 sequence: CASSQGEGTQYF. The CDR3 DNA follows: TGCGCCAGCAGCCAAGGGGAGGGGACCCAGTACTTC.

The chain is built from TRBV19 and TRBJ2-3, with D possibly matching TRBD2 (6 bases). The V end was cut by 6 bases, the J end by 0 bases, with 13 bases between. There are 15 residues in the CDR3. Germline CDR1 LNHDA, CDR2 SQIVND (reference sequence). CDR3 sequence (DNA): TGTGCCAGTAGCTCGTCCGGGGGAAGCACAGATACGCAGTATTTT. This encodes CASSSSGGSTDTQYF.